Included here is one T cell receptor beta chain sequence, with context. The antigen remains undetermined. The data stem from a study of T cell repertoires in cytomegalovirus infection. On the study more broadly: CMV infection plus the matching HLA type was flagged by public TCR beta signatures.

Study-level findings and limits: Clonotypes of TCR beta that were HLA-C-restricted and CMV-specific dominated the ex vivo response.

V lost 4 bases and J 1 base, leaving 23 bases between the germline ends. Germline-derived CDR1 and CDR2 are MNHEY and SVGEGT. This CDR3 is 18 amino acids long. TCRdb reprocessed the reads with MiXCR, giving one entry per CDR3 protein. The sample yields approximately 700,000 distinct CDR3 sequences, about a third seen once. Material: PBMCs. This receptor was obtained from a human donor in good health (CMV status not recorded). Some clones in this sample may be carry-over from other donors' samples. The J gene is TRBJ2-7, the V gene TRBV6-2 or TRBV6-3; D possibly corresponds to TRBD1 (6 bases). CDR3 sequence: CASSWARGPETFSYEQYF. CDR3 coding DNA: TGTGCCAGCAGTTGGGCCAGGGGCCCGGAAACCTTTTCCTACGAGCAGTACTTC.